This is a list of T cell receptor beta chains from one sample in a study of T cells in Graves' hyperthyroidism and ophthalmopathy. TCRdb re-called the multiplex PCR reads through MiXCR, storing one row per CDR3 protein. This sample has some 510,000 distinct CDR3 sequences; around 21% occur once, and the top ten carry around 27%. Sequenced: blood. These receptors were obtained from a man between 18 and 29 years old with Graves' hyperthyroidism. CDR3s include the opening cysteine and the closing phenylalanine or tryptophan. Each record gives: D gene, clone size, J gene, V gene, CDR3 protein, CDR3 DNA. D genes are given only for firm matches. The size field is filled for only some rows; it gives once, few, many or a size class.

NA,many,TRBJ2-7,TRBV15,CATSREGGKYEQYF,TGTGCCACCAGCAGAGAAGGGGGGAAGTACGAGCAGTACTTC
NA,few,TRBJ2-5,TRBV15,CATSRAGEGRETQYF,TGTGCCACCAGCAGAGCGGGAGAGGGCAGAGAGACCCAGTACTTC
NA,many,TRBJ2-5,TRBV27,CASSFVGPQETQYF,TGTGCCAGCAGTTTTGTTGGCCCTCAGGAGACCCAGTACTTC
NA,many,TRBJ1-1,TRBV30,CAWSPRRVVSEAFF,TGTGCCTGGAGCCCCCGGCGGGTTGTCTCTGAAGCTTTCTTT
NA,NA,TRBJ1-3,TRBV6-1,CASSEEGDSGNTIYF,TGTGCCAGCAGTGAAGAGGGGGACTCTGGAAACACTATATATTTT
NA,many,TRBJ1-2,TRBV20-1,CSARDSQGNYGYTF,TGCAGTGCTAGAGATTCACAGGGTAACTATGGCTACACCTTC
TRBD1,NA,TRBJ2-7,TRBV18,CASSPPTDRGYEQYF,TGTGCCAGCTCACCACCCACCGACAGGGGTTACGAGCAGTACTTC
TRBD2,NA,TRBJ2-7,TRBV4-2,CASSILAGSIDEQYF,TGTGCCAGCAGTATTTTAGCGGGATCGATTGACGAGCAGTACTTC
NA,many,TRBJ1-2,TRBV19,CASSTGHVNYGYTF,TGTGCCAGTAGTACTGGACACGTGAACTATGGCTACACCTTC
TRBD1,once,TRBJ1-1,TRBV5-1,CASSLWGQGTLNTEAFF,TGCGCCAGCAGCTTGTGGGGACAGGGGACTTTGAACACTGAAGCTTTCTTT
NA,many,TRBJ2-5,TRBV30,CAWRSTAQETQYF,TGTGCCTGGCGATCCACGGCCCAAGAGACCCAGTACTTC
TRBD1,many,TRBJ1-5,TRBV5-1,CASSLAKWTGLSNQPQHF,TGCGCCAGCAGCTTGGCCAAATGGACAGGGTTATCGAATCAGCCCCAGCATTTT
NA,many,TRBJ2-7,TRBV12-3/TRBV12-4,CASSLWTAYEQYF,TGTGCCAGCAGTCTTTGGACAGCTTACGAGCAGTACTTC
TRBD1,NA,TRBJ1-2,TRBV27,CACSPNRGGGYTF,TGTGCCTGCAGTCCGAACAGGGGAGGTGGCTACACCTTC
NA,many,TRBJ1-1,TRBV11-2,CASSLVFGGNTEAFF,TGTGCCAGCAGCTTAGTCTTTGGGGGGAACACTGAAGCTTTCTTT
NA,many,TRBJ1-2,TRBV20-1,CSARDFNNYGYTF,TGCAGTGCTAGAGATTTCAATAACTATGGCTACACCTTC
NA,few,TRBJ2-7,TRBV5-1,CASSPYYYRSWEQYF,TGCGCCAGCAGCCCCTACTATTACAGGTCGTGGGAGCAGTACTTC
NA,NA,TRBJ1-2,TRBV12-3/TRBV12-4,CASSSPWTQNYGYTF,TGTGCCAGCAGTTCCCCCTGGACACAAAACTATGGCTACACCTTC
NA,NA,TRBJ2-5,TRBV15,CATSAGGGEETQYF,TGTGCCACCAGCGCCGGAGGAGGGGAAGAGACCCAGTACTTC
NA,NA,TRBJ1-5,TRBV30,CAWSVGSSNQPQHF,TGTGCCTGGAGTGTGGGTAGTAGCAATCAGCCCCAGCATTTT
NA,many,TRBJ1-2,TRBV12-5,CASAGLDSNYGYTF,TGTGCTAGTGCTGGGTTGGACTCGAACTATGGCTACACCTTC
NA,many,TRBJ1-5,TRBV6-2/TRBV6-3,CASSYDRELGGNQPQHF,TGTGCCAGCAGTTATGACCGGGAGTTGGGTGGCAATCAGCCCCAGCATTTT
NA,NA,TRBJ2-7,TRBV12-3/TRBV12-4,CANSLGEQDEQYF,TGTGCCAACAGTTTAGGGGAGCAGGACGAGCAGTACTTC
NA,many,TRBJ1-2,TRBV11-3,CASGRAGSGYGYTF,TGTGCCAGCGGAAGGGCAGGGAGTGGGTATGGCTACACCTTC
NA,few,TRBJ2-5,TRBV29-1,CSVIFAIGETQYF,TGCAGCGTTATCTTCGCGATTGGGGAGACCCAGTACTTC
NA,few,TRBJ2-4,TRBV28,CASSDSQGLAKNIQYF,TGTGCCAGCAGTGACTCGCAGGGCCTGGCCAAAAACATTCAGTACTTC
NA,many,TRBJ2-7,TRBV12-3/TRBV12-4,CASSLRGGLNEQYF,TGTGCCAGCAGTTTGAGGGGGGGCTTGAACGAGCAGTACTTC
TRBD1,few,TRBJ2-7,TRBV20-1,CSARKTGTGRNEQYF,TGCAGTGCCAGGAAAACCGGGACAGGGCGGAACGAGCAGTACTTC
NA,NA,TRBJ1-3,TRBV2,CASSPGPGLSHGTGNTIYF,TGTGCCAGCAGCCCCGGCCCGGGCCTTTCCCATGGAACTGGAAACACCATATATTTT
NA,NA,TRBJ1-6,TRBV6-1,CATPRPDSSYNSPLHF,TGTGCCACCCCCCGGCCTGACAGCTCCTATAATTCACCCCTCCACTTT
TRBD1,many,TRBJ1-3,TRBV12-3/TRBV12-4,CASSFTGDRGGNTIYF,TGTGCCAGCAGTTTCACCGGCGACAGGGGTGGAAACACCATATATTTT
TRBD1,many,TRBJ2-5,TRBV12-3/TRBV12-4,CASSLGDDRDQETQYF,TGTGCCAGCAGCCTAGGAGACGACAGGGACCAAGAGACCCAGTACTTC
NA,many,TRBJ2-5,TRBV7-3,CASSSAQETQYF,TGTGCCAGCAGCTCAGCTCAAGAGACCCAGTACTTC
NA,NA,TRBJ1-5,TRBV28,CASTPFWDSGSSNQPQHF,TGTGCCAGCACCCCCTTTTGGGACTCAGGGAGTAGCAATCAGCCCCAGCATTTT
NA,many,TRBJ1-1,TRBV30,CAWRSEAFF,TGTGCCTGGAGGTCTGAAGCTTTCTTT
NA,NA,TRBJ1-6,TRBV28,CASSLSGSSPLHF,TGTGCCAGCAGTTTGTCAGGGAGTTCACCCCTCCACTTT
NA,few,TRBJ1-5,TRBV5-1,CASSFDGYSNQPQHF,TGCGCCAGCAGCTTTGACGGTTATAGCAATCAGCCCCAGCATTTT
NA,many,TRBJ1-1,TRBV6-5,CASSYTSGEAFF,TGTGCCAGCAGTTACACCTCAGGGGAAGCTTTCTTT
TRBD1,many,TRBJ1-1,TRBV3-1,CASSPDRRDTEAFF,TGTGCCAGCAGCCCGGACAGGCGGGACACTGAAGCTTTCTTT